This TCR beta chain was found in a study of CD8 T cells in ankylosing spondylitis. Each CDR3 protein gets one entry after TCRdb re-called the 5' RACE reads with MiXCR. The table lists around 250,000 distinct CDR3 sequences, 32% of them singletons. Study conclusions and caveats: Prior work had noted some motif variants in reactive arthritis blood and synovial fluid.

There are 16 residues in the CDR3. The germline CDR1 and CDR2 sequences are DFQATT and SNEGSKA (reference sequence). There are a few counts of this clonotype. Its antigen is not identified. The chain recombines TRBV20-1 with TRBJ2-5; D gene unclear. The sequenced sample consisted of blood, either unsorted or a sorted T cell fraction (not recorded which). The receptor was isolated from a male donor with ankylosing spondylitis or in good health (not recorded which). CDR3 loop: CRAIAPSVQFQETQYF. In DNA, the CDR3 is TGCAGGGCAATAGCCCCGTCGGTACAGTTTCAAGAGACCCAGTACTTC.